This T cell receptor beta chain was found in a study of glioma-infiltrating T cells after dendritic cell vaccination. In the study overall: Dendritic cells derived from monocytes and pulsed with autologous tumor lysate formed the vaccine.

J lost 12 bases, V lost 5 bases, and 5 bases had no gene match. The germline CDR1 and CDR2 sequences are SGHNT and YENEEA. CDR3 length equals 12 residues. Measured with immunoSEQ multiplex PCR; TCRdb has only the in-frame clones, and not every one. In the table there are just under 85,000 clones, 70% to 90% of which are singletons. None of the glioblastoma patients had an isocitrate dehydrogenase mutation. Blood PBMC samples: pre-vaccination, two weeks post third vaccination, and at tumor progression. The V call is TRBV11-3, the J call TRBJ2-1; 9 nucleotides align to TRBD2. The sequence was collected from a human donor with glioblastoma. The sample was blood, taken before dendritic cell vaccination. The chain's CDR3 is CASSHLAGVQFF. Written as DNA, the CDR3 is TGTGCCAGCAGCCACTTAGCGGGGGTGCAGTTCTTC.